This paragraph reports one T cell receptor beta chain. Its antigen is not identified. Second-dose recipients at about 4 or about 12 weeks were treated as one pooled group. This record belongs to a study of T cell responses to AZD1222 COVID-19 vaccine. Study-wide findings and caveats: Just a handful of AZD1222 recipients tested seropositive at baseline. The reported proportion of spike-specific TCRs targeting unmutated variant regions was nearly half. Researchers report vaccine-associated CD4 TCRs spanning spike, with dominance at 160-218 and 743-854.

TCRdb's table, derived via immunoSEQ multiplex PCR, lists solely in-frame clones and lacks some. Here the sample spans 80,000 to 85,000 clones, around 90% being singletons. This clonotype was sampled from an adult who received the AZD1222 COVID-19 vaccine. The sequencing here drew on peripheral blood, taken 28 days after the second AZD1222 dose.

The CDR3 coding sequence is TGCGCCAGCAGTTTATCAGGGGGAAACTCTGGAAACACCATATATTTT. This encodes CASSLSGGNSGNTIYF. This chain links TRBV5-1 with TRBJ1-3; 7 bases line up with TRBD1. The V and J ends lost 5 bases and 0 bases, in that order; junction bases with no gene match: 8. Germline CDR1 SGHRS, CDR2 YFSETQ. CDR3 length equals 16 residues. Full variable domain (missing parts from reference TRBV5-1 and TRBJ1-3): KAGVTQTPRYLIKTRGQQVTLSCSPISGHRSVSWYQQTPGQGLQFLFEYFSETQRNKGNFPGRFSGRQFSNSRSEMNVSTLELGDSALYLCASSLSGGNSGNTIYFGEGSWLTVV.